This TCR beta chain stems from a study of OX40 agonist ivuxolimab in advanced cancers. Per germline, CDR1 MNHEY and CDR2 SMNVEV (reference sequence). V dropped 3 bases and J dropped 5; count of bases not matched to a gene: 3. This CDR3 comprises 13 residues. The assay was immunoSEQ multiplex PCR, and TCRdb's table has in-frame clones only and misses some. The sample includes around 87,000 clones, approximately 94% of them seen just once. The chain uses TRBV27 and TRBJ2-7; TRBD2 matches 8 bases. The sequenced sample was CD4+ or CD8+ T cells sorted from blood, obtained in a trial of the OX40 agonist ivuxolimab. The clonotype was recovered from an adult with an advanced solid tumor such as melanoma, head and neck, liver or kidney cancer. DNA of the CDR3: TGTGCCAGCAGTTTGCGGGGGGCCAACGAGCAGTACTTC. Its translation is CASSLRGANEQYF.